The source of this T cell receptor (beta chain) is a study of blood T cell repertoires in COVID-19. There are 16 residues in the CDR3. V gave up 0 bases and J gave up 4 bases, with 15 bases separating them. Germline assignment: CDR1 SGHVS and CDR2 FNYEAQ. Per the original data handling: Amplified reference gene primers provided the basis for estimating nucleated cell counts. TCRdb keeps only in-frame clones here, not all; method: immunoSEQ multiplex PCR. The V and J calls and clone size were taken over from that table, and D and trimming were inferred from the DNA. The sample includes about 480,000 clones, roughly 90% seen only once; the top ten take approximately 1.8%.

The rearrangement joins TRBV7-6 to TRBJ2-5, with a tentative D call TRBD1 (5 bases). The sample was PBMCs or T cells enriched from blood (not recorded which). The origin of this receptor is a woman in her forties who had recovered from COVID-19. The CDR3 nucleotides read TGTGCCAGCAGCTTAGCGGGGCAGGGTTCGGCAGAGACCCAGTACTTC. This translates into CASSLAGQGSAETQYF. Based on the CDR3 plus reference TRBV7-6 and TRBJ2-5, the full variable domain is GAGVSQSPRYKVTKRGQDVALRCDPISGHVSLYWYRQALGQGPEFLTYFNYEAQQDKSGLPNDRFSAERPEGSISTLTIQRTEQRDSAMYRCASSLAGQGSAETQYFGPGTRLLVL.